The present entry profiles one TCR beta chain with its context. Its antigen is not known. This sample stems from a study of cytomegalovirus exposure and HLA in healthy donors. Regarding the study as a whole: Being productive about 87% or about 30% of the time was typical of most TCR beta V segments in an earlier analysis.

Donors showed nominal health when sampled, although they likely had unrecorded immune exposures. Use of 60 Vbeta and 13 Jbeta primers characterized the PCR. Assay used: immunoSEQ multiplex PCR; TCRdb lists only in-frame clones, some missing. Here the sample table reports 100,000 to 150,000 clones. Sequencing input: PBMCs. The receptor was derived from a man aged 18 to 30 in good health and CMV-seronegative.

CDR3 nucleotide sequence: TGTGCCAGTAGTATAGTAAGGGTCTATAGCGGGGGGCCGACCTCTGGGGCCAACGTCCTGACTTTC. Translation: CASSIVRVYSGGPTSGANVLTF. The rearrangement links TRBV19 to TRBJ2-6, with 10 positions matching TRBD2. Germline V gene data show CDR1 as LNHDA and CDR2 as SQIVND (reference sequence). V trimming: 1 base; J trimming: 0 bases; junction bases outside the gene matches: 15. The CDR3 length is 22 residues.